This entry describes one TCR beta chain. The antigen remains undetermined. Repertoires were generated with immunoSEQ multiplex PCR, while TCRdb's copy carries only in-frame clones and drops some. The sample yields some 120,000 clones, 70% to 90% seen once. The CDR3 runs to 12 residues. The germline gives CDR1 MNHEY, CDR2 SMNVEV (reference sequence). Trimming took off 5 bases at V and 6 bases at J, with 5 bases between the two ends. The sample comes from a study of T cell responses to AZD1222 COVID-19 vaccine. Notes on the study in general: Nearly half of spike-specific TCRs reportedly go after variant regions that carry no mutations. Females outnumbered males among donors, who were mostly white British; clonal diversity was possibly underestimated.

The sequence was collected from an adult in good health. This material consisted of peripheral blood, taken on day 0 of AZD1222 vaccination. The chain combines TRBV27 with TRBJ1-6, with D hard to call. The chain's CDR3 is CASSRPNSPLHF. DNA of the CDR3: TGTGCCAGCAGTAGACCTAATTCACCCCTCCACTTT.